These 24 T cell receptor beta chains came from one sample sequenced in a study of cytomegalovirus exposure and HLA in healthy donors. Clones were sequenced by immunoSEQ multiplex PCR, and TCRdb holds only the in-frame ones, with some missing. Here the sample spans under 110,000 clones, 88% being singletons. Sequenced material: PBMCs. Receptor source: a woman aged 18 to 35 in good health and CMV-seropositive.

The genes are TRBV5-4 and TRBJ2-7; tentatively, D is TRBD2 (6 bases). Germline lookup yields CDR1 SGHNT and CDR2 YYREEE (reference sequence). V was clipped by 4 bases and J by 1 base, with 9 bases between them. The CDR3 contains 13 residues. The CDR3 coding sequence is TGTGCCAGCAGCCCCGGAGGGTCCTACGAGCAGTACTTC. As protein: CASSPGGSYEQYF.

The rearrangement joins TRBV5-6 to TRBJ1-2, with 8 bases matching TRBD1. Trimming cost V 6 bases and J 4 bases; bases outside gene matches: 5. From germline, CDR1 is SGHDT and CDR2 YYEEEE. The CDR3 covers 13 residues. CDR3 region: CASMEDRAYGYTF. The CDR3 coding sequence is TGTGCCAGCATGGAGGACAGGGCCTATGGCTACACCTTC.

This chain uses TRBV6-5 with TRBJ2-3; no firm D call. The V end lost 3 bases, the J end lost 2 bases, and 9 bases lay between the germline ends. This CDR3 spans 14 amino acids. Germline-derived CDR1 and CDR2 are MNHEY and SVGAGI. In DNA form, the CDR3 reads TGTGCCAGCAGTTATGGTGACACCACAGATACGCAGTATTTT. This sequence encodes CASSYGDTTDTQYF.

CDR3 amino acids: CASSFSLGVGELFF. Written as DNA, the CDR3 is TGCGCCAGCAGTTTCTCCCTCGGGGTCGGGGAGCTGTTTTTT. The V gene is TRBV5-1, the J gene TRBJ2-2; D is perhaps TRBD2 (5 bases). Per germline, CDR1 SGHRS and CDR2 YFSETQ. V lost 5 bases and J 7 bases, leaving 15 bases between the germline ends. This CDR3 has 14 amino acids. The whole variable domain, remainder taken from reference TRBV5-1 and TRBJ2-2, is KAGVTQTPRYLIKTRGQQVTLSCSPISGHRSVSWYQQTPGQGLQFLFEYFSETQRNKGNFPGRFSGRQFSNSRSEMNVSTLELGDSALYLCASSFSLGVGELFFGEGSRLTVL.

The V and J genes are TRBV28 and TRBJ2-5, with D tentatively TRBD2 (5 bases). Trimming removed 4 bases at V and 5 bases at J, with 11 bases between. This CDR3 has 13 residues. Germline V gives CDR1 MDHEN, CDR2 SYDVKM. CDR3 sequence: CASSSDWRETQYF. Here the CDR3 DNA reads TGTGCCAGCAGTTCCGACTGGAGGGAGACCCAGTACTTC.

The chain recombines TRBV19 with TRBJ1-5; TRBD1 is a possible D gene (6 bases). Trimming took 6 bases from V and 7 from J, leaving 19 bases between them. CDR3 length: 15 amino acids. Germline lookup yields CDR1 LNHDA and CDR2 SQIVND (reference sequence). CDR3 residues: CASSKGGAVLQPQHF. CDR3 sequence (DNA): TGTGCCAGTAGCAAAGGGGGGGCGGTGTTACAGCCCCAGCATTTT. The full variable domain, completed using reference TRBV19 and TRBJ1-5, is DGGITQSPKYLFRKEGQNVTLSCEQNLNHDAMYWYRQDPGQGLRLIYYSQIVNDFQKGDIAEGYSVSREKKESFPLTVTSAQKNPTAFYLCASSKGGAVLQPQHFGDGTRLSIL.

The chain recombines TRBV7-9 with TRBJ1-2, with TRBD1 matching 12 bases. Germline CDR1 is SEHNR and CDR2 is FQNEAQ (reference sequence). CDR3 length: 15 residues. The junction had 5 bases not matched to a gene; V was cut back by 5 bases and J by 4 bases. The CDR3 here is CASSGDRGQIYGYTF. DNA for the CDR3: TGTGCCAGCAGCGGGGACAGGGGGCAGATCTATGGCTACACCTTC.

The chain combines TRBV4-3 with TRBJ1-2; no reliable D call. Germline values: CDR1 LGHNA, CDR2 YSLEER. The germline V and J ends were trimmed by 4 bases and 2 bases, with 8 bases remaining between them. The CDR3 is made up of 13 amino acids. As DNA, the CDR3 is TGCGCCAGCAGCCCCCAGGCGAACTATGGCTACACCTTC. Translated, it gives CASSPQANYGYTF.

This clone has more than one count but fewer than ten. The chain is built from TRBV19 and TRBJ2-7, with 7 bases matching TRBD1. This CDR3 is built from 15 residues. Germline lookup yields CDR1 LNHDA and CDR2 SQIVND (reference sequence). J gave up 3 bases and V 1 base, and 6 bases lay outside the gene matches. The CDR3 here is CASSIARGTDYEQYF. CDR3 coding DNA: TGTGCCAGTAGTATAGCCAGGGGGACCGACTACGAGCAGTACTTC. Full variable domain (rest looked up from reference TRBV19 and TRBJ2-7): DGGITQSPKYLFRKEGQNVTLSCEQNLNHDAMYWYRQDPGQGLRLIYYSQIVNDFQKGDIAEGYSVSREKKESFPLTVTSAQKNPTAFYLCASSIARGTDYEQYFGPGTRLTVT.

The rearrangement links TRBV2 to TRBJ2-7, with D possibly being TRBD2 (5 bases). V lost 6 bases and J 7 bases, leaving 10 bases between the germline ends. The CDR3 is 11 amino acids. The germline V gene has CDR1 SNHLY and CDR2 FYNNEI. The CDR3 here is CASSLSGEQYV. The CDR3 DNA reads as TGTGCCAGCAGCCTGTCGGGAGAGCAGTACGTC.

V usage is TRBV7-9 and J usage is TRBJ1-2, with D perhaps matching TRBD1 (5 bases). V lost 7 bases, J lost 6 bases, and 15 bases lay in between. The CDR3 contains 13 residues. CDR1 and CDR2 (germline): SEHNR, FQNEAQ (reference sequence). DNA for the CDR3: TGTGCCAGCACTCAGGGCTCTTATGATGGCTACACCTTC. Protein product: CASTQGSYDGYTF.

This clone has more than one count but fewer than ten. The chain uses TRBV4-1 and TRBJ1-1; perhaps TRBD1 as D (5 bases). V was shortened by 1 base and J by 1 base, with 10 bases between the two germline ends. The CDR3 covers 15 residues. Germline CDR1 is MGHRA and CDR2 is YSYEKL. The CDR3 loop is CASSQVGQENTEAFF. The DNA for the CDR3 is TGCGCCAGCAGCCAAGTGGGGCAGGAGAACACTGAAGCTTTCTTT.

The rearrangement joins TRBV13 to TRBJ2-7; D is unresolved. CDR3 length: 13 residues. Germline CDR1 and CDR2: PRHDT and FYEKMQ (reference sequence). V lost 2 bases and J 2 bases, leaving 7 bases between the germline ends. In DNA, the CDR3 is TGTGCCAGCAGCTTATTGAGGACCTACGAGCAGTACTTC. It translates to CASSLLRTYEQYF.

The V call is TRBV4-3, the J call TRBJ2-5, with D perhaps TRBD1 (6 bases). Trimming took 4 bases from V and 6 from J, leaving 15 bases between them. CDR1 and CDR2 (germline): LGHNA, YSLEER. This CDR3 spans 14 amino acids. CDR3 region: CASSPGAQGKTQYF. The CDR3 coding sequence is TGCGCCAGCAGCCCAGGGGCACAGGGAAAGACCCAGTACTTC.

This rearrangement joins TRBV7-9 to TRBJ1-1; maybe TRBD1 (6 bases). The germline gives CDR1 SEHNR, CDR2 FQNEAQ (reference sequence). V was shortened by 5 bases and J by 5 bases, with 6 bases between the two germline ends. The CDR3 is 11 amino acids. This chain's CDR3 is CASSQGTEAFF. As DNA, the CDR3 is TGTGCCAGCAGCCAGGGGACTGAAGCTTTCTTT.

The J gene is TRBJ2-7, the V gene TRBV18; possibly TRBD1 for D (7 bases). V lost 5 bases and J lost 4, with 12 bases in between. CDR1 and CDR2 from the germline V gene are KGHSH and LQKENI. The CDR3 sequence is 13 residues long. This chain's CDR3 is CASSVTGTYEQYF. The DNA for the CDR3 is TGTGCCAGCTCAGTGACAGGGACTTACGAGCAGTACTTC.

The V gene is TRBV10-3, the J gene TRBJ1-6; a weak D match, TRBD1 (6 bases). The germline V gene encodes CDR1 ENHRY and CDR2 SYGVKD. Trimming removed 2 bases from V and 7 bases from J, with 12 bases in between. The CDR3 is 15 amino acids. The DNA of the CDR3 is TGTGCCATCAGTGAGGGCACAGGGATAAATTCACCCCTCCACTTT. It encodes CAISEGTGINSPLHF.

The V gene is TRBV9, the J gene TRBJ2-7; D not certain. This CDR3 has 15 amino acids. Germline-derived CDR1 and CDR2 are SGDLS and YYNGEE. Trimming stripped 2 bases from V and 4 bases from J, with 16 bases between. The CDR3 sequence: CASSVQGPRRYEQYV. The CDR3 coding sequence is TGTGCCAGCAGCGTTCAAGGTCCCCGCAGGTACGAGCAGTACGTC.

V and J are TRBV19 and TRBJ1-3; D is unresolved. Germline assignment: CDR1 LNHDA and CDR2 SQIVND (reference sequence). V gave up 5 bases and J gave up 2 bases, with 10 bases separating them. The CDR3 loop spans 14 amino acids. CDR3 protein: CASSFIGPGNTIYF. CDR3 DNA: TGTGCCAGTAGTTTTATCGGTCCTGGAAACACCATATATTTT.

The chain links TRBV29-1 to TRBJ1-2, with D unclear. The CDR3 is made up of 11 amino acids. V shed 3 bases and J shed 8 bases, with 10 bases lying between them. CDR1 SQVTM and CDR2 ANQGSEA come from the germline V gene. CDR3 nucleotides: TGCAGCGTTGAGTCGAGGTGGGGCTACACCTTC. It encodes CSVESRWGYTF.

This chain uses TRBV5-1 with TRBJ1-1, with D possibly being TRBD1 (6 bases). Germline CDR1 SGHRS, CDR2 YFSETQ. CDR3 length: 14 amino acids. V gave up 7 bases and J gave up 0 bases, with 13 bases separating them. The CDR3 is CASSRTEMNTEAFF. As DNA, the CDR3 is TGCGCCAGCTCGAGGACAGAAATGAACACTGAAGCTTTCTTT.

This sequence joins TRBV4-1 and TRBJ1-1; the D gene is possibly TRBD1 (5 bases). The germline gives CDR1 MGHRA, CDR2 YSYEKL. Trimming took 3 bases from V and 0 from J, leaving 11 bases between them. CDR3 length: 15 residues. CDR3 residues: CASSHGGDLNTEAFF. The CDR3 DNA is TGCGCCAGCAGCCATGGGGGGGACTTGAACACTGAAGCTTTCTTT.

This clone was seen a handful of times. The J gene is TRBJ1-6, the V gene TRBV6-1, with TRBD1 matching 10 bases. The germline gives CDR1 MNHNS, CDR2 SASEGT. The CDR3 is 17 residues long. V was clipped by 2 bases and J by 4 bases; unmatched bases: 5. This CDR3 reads CASSEYGTGVYNSPLHF. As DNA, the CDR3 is TGTGCCAGCAGTGAATACGGGACAGGGGTTTATAATTCACCCCTCCACTTT.

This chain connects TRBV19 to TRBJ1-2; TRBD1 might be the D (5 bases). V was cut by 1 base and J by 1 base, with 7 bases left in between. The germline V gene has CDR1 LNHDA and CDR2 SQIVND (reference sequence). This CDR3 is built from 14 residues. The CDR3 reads CASSIGRGNYGYTF. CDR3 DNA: TGTGCCAGTAGTATAGGAAGGGGTAACTATGGCTACACCTTC.